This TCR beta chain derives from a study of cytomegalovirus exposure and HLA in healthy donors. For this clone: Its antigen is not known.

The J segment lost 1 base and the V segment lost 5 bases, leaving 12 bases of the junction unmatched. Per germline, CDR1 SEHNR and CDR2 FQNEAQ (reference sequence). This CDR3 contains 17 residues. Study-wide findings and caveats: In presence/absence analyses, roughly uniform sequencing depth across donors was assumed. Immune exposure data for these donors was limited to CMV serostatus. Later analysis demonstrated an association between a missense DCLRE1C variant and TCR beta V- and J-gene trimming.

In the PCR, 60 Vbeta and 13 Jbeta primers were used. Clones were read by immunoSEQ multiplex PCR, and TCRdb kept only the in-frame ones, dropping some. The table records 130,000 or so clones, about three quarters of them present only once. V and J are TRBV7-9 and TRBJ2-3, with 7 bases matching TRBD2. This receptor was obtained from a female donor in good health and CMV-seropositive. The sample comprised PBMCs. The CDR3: CASSLRLGLAGTDTQYF. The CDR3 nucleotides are TGTGCCAGCAGCCTCCGCTTGGGGCTAGCGGGCACAGATACGCAGTATTTT. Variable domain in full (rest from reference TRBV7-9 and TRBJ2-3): DTGVSQNPRHKITKRGQNVTFRCDPISEHNRLYWYRQTLGQGPEFLTYFQNEAQLEKSRLLSDRFSAERPKGSFSTLEIQRTEQGDSAMYLCASSLRLGLAGTDTQYFGPGTRLTVL.